The T cell receptor (beta chain) under discussion was sequenced for a study of Graves' ophthalmopathy and Graves' hyperthyroidism. TCR beta CDR3 amplification used RNA transcripts. Amplification began with first-round RT-PCR using HTBI primers, then second-round multiplex PCR was performed. TCRdb re-called the multiplex PCR reads with MiXCR, one entry per CDR3 protein. The sample lists hundreds of thousands of distinct CDR3 sequences, just over 40% occurring once. V gave up 6 bases and J gave up 2 bases; unmatched junction bases: 16. Germline V gives CDR1 SQVTM, CDR2 ANQGSEA. The CDR3 contains 18 residues.

The receptor was isolated from an adult man with Graves' ophthalmopathy. Sequenced sample: peripheral blood. The chain is built from TRBV29-1 and TRBJ2-5; 12 bases match TRBD2. DNA of the CDR3: TGCAGCGTCAGAGCCGGGACTAGCGGGCCACTTGGTCAAGAGACCCAGTACTTC. This codes for CSVRAGTSGPLGQETQYF.